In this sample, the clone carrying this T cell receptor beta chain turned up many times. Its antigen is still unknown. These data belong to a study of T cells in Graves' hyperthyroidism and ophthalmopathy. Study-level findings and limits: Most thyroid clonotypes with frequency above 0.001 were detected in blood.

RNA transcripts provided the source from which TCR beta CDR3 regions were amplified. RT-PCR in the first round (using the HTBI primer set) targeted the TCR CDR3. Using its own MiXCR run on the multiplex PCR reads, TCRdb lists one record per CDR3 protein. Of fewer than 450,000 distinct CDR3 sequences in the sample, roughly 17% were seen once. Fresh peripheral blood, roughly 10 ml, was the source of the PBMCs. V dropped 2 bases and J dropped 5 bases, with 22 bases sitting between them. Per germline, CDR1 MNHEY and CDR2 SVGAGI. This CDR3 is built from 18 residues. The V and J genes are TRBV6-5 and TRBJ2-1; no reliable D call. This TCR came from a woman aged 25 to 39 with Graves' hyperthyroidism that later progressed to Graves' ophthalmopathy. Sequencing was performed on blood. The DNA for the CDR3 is TGTGCCAGCAGTTACCTAGGAAGGCATTACAACCGAGACAATGAGCAGTTCTTC. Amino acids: CASSYLGRHYNRDNEQFF.